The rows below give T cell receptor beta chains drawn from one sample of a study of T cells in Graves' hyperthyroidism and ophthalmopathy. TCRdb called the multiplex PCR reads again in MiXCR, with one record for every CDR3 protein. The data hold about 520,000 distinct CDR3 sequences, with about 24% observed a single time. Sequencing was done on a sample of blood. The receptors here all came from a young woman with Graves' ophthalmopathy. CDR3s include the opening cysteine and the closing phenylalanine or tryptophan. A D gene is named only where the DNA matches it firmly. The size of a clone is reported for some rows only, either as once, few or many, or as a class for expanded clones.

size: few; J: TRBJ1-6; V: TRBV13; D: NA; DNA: TGTGCCAGCAGCTTATCGGTCGGCTATAATTCACCCCTCCACTTT; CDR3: CASSLSVGYNSPLHF
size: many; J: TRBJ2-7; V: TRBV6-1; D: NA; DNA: TGTGCCACCTTAGCGGTTCCGGGTCCCTACGAGCAGTACTTC; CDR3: CATLAVPGPYEQYF
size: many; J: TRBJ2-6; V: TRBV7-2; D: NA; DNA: TGTGCCAGCAGCTTCGCCTCTGGGGCCAACGTCCTGACTTTC; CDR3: CASSFASGANVLTF
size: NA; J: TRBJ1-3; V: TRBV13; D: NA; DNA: TGTGCCAGCAGCCAAGGGAGTCATTTAAGGGGCAGGAACTCTGGAAACACCATATATTTT; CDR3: CASSQGSHLRGRNSGNTIYF
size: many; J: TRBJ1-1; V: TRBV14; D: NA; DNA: TGTGCCAGCAGCCATTGGAAGAACACTGAAGCTTTCTTT; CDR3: CASSHWKNTEAFF
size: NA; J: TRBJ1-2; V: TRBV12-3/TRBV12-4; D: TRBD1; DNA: TGTGCCAGCAGTGGTGGGACAGGGGACTATGGCTACACCTTC; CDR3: CASSGGTGDYGYTF
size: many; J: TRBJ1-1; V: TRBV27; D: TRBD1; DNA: TGTGCCAGCAGTTTGGGAAAGGGGGCCTATTTAACTGAAGCTTTCTTT; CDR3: CASSLGKGAYLTEAFF
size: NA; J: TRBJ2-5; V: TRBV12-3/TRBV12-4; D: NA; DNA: TGTGCCAGCAGGACGGGGACCCTGGTGGAGACCCAGTACTTC; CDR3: CASRTGTLVETQYF
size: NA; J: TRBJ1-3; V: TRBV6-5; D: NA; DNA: TGTGCCAGCAGTTACTCAAACACCATATATTTT; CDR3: CASSYSNTIYF
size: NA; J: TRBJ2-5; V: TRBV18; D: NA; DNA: TGTGCCAGCTCACTCCAAGAAGGGGAGGAGACCCAGTACTTC; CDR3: CASSLQEGEETQYF
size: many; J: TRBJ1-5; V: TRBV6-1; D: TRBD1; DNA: TGTGCCAGCAGTCAACAGGGGCAGGCCAATCAGCCCCAGCATTTT; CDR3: CASSQQGQANQPQHF
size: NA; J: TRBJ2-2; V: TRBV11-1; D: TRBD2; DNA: TGTGCCAGCTCACAAGACCGGGGGGGCTACACCGGGGAGCTGTTTTTT; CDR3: CASSQDRGGYTGELFF
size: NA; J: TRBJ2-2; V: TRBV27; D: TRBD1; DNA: TGTGCCAGCCGAGGGGCTCGGACAGGGAACACCGGGGAGCTGTTTTTT; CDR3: CASRGARTGNTGELFF
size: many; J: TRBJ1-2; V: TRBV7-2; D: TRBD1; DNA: TGTGCCAGCACCCTGGGGACAGGGGGCAGTGGCTGCACCTTC; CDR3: CASTLGTGGSGCTF
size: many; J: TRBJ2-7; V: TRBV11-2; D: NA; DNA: TGTGCCAGCAGCTTAGAGCCAGGGACAATTAACGAGCAGTACTTC; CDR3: CASSLEPGTINEQYF
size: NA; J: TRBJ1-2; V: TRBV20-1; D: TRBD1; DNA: TGCAGTGCTAGCCCGGCGCAGGGGGCTGGGTATGGCTACACCTTC; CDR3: CSASPAQGAGYGYTF
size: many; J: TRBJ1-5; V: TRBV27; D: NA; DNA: TGTGCCAGCAGGCCCAGTCCTGACAGCGATAGCAATCAGCCCCAGCATTTT; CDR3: CASRPSPDSDSNQPQHF
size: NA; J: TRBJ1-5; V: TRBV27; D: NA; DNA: TGTGCCAGCAGTTCCGGGACACATCAGCCCCAGCATTTT; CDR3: CASSSGTHQPQHF
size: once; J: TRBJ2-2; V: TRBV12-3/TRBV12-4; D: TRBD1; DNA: TGTGCCAGCAAACCCTTCAGGACAGGGGTAACCGGGGAGCTGTTTTTT; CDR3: CASKPFRTGVTGELFF
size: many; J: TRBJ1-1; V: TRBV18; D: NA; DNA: TGTGCCAGCTCATCGTCTACGAGGGGCACTGAAGCTTTCTTT; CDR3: CASSSSTRGTEAFF
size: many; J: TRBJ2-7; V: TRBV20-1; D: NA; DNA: TGCAGTGCTAATGACCCTGTCAGGGGCCACGAGCAGTACTTC; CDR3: CSANDPVRGHEQYF
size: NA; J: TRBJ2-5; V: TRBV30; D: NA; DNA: TGTGCCTGGAGTGTAAAGGGCGGGGTGGTAGCACAAGAGACCCAGTACTTC; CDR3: CAWSVKGGVVAQETQYF
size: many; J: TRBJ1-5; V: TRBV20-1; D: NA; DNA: TGCAGTGAGAAGGAAGCCCCCCAGCATTTT; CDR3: CSEKEAPQHF
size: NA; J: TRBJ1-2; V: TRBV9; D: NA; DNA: TGTGCCAGCAGCGGGCGCACAGGGAGTGAGCGGGGGGGCATCTATGGCTACACCTTC; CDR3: CASSGRTGSERGGIYGYTF
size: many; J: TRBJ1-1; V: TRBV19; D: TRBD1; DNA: TGTGCCAGTAGATCAGGGGGCGTCGAAGCTTTCTTT; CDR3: CASRSGGVEAFF
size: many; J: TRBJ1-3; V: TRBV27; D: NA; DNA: TGTGCCAGCAGTTTGGAGGGCAAGGGGAACACCATATATTTT; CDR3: CASSLEGKGNTIYF
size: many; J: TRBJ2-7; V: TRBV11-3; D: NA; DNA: TGTGCCAGCAGCTTAGATCGCGGAGGGACCTACGAGCAGCACTTC; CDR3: CASSLDRGGTYEQHF
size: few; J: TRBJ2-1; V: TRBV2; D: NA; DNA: TGTGCCAGCAAGACAGCCTCCTACAATGAGCAGTTCTTC; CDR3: CASKTASYNEQFF
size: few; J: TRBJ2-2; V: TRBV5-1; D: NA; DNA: TGCGCCAGCAGCTTCCAGCTGGGTAACACCGGGGAGCTGTTTTTT; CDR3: CASSFQLGNTGELFF
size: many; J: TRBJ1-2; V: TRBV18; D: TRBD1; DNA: TGTGCCAGCTCACCACTGGGACAGGGACTTGGCTACACCTTC; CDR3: CASSPLGQGLGYTF
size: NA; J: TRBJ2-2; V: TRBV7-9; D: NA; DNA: TGTGCCAGCAGCCTCGAGAGGGTGGCGGCCGGGGAGCTGTTTTTT; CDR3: CASSLERVAAGELFF
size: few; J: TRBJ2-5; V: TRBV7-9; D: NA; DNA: TGTGCCAGCAGCGATTTCCAGGGGGAGACCCAGTACTTC; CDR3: CASSDFQGETQYF
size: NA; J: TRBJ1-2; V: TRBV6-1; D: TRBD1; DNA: TGTGCCAGCAGCGTAACAGGGGGCGCTTACTATGGCTACACCTTC; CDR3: CASSVTGGAYYGYTF
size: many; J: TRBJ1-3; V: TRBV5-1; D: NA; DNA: TGCGCCAGCAGCGGGGACGGACGCTCTGGAAACACCATATATTTT; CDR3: CASSGDGRSGNTIYF
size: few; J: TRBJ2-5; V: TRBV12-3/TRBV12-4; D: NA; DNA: TGTGCCAGCAGTTTATATAGCATGGGACAAGAGACCCAGTACTTC; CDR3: CASSLYSMGQETQYF
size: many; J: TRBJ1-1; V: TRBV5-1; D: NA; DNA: TGTGCCAGCAGCTTAGAAGGAGCTGAAGCTTTCTTT; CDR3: CASSLEGAEAFF
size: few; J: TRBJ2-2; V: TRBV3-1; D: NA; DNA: TGTGCCAGCAGCCCCGGCACCGGGGGGCCGGACACCGGGGAGCTGTTTTTT; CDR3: CASSPGTGGPDTGELFF
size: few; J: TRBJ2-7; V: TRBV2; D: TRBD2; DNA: TGTGCCAGCAGTGTAGGACTAGCGGGGTCCGAGCAGTACTTC; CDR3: CASSVGLAGSEQYF
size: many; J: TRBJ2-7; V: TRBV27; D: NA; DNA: TGTGCCAGCAGTCCTTCTGGGACGGCGTTCTACGAGCAGTACTTC; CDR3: CASSPSGTAFYEQYF
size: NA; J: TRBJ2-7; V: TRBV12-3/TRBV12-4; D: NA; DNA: TGTGCCAGCAGCCGAGGGGACGGAGGATCCTACGAGCAGTACTTC; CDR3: CASSRGDGGSYEQYF
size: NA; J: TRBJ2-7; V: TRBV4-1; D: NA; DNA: TGCGCCAGCAGCCAAGATCAGGTTGGAACAGCCGCCTACGAGCAGTACTTC; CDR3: CASSQDQVGTAAYEQYF
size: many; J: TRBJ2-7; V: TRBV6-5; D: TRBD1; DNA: TGTGCCAGCAGTCCCCAACAGGGGGCCGGGCACGAGCAGTACTTC; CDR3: CASSPQQGAGHEQYF
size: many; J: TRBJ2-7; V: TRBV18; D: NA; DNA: TGTGCCAGCTCGCCAGCCGACTCCTACGAGCAGTACTTC; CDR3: CASSPADSYEQYF
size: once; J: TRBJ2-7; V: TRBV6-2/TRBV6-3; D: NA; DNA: TGTGCCAGCATCCTATCCCCGGGGGTCATCTACGAGCAGTACTTC; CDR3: CASILSPGVIYEQYF
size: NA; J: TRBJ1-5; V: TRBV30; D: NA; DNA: TGTGCCTGGAGTGGTGGGACACACAAACACAATCAGCCCCAGCATTTT; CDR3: CAWSGGTHKHNQPQHF
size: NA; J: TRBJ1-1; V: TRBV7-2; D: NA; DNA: TGTGCCAGCAGCTTAGGGCCAGGGCGGGGTGAAGCTTTCTTT; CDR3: CASSLGPGRGEAFF
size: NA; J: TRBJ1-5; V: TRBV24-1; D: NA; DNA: TGTGCCACCAGTGATGGACGGTGGGGCCGGCCCCAGCATTTT; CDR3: CATSDGRWGRPQHF
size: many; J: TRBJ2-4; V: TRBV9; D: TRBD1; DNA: TGTGCCAGCAGCGCAACAGGGGGACTAGCCAAAAACATTCAGTACTTC; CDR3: CASSATGGLAKNIQYF
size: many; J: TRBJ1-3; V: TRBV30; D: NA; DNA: TGTGCCTGGAGTGTACTGTACGGGACTCGTGGAAACACCATATATTTT; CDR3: CAWSVLYGTRGNTIYF
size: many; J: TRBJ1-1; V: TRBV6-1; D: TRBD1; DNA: TGTGCCAGCAGTGACAGACAGGGGATGAACACTGAAGCTTTCTTT; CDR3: CASSDRQGMNTEAFF